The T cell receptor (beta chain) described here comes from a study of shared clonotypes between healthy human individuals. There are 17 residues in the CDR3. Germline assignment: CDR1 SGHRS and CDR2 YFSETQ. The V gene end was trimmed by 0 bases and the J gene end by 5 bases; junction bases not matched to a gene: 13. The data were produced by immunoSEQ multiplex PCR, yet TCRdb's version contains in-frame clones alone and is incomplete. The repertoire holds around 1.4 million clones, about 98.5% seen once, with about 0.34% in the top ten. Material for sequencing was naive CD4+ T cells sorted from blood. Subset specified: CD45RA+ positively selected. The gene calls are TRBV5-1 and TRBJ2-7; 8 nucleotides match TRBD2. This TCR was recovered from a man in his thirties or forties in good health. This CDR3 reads CASSLGAGVHRRDEQYF. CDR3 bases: TGCGCCAGCAGCTTGGGAGCGGGAGTACATAGAAGGGACGAGCAGTACTTC.